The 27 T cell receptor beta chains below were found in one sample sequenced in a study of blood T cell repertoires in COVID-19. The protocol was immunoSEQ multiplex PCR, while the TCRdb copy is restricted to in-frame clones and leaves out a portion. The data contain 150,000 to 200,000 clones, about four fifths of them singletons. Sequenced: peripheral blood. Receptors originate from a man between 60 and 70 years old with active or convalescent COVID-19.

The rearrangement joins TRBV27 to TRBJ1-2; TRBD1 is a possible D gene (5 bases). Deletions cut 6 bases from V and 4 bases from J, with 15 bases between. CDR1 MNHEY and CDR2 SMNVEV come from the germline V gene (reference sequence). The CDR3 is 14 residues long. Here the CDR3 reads CASSRAGGVYGYTF. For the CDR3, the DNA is TGTGCCAGCAGCCGGGCCGGGGGGGTCTATGGCTACACCTTC.

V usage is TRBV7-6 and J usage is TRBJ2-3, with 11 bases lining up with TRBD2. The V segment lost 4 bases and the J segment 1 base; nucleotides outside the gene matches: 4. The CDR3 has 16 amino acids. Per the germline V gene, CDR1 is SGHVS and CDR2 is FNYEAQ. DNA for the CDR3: TGTGCCAGCAGCTCCATAGCGGGGGGGCGCACAGATACGCAGTATTTT. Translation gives CASSSIAGGRTDTQYF.

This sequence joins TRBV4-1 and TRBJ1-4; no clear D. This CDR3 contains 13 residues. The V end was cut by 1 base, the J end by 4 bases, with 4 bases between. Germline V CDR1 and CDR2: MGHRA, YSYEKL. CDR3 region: CASSQARNEKLFF. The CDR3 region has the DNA TGCGCCAGCAGCCAAGCCCGTAATGAAAAACTGTTTTTT.

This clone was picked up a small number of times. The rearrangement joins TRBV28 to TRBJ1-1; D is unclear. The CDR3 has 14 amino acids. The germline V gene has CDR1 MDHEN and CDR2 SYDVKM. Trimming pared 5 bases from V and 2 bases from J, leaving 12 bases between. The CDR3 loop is CASSRPGINTEAFF. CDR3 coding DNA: TGTGCCAGCAGTCGTCCCGGGATTAACACTGAAGCTTTCTTT.

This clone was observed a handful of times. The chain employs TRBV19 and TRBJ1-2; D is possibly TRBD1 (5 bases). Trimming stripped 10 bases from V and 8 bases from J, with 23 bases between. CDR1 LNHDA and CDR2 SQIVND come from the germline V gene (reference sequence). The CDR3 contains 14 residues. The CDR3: CATAAEGPGWGYTF. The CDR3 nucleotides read TGTGCCACGGCCGCGGAGGGACCGGGGTGGGGCTACACCTTC.

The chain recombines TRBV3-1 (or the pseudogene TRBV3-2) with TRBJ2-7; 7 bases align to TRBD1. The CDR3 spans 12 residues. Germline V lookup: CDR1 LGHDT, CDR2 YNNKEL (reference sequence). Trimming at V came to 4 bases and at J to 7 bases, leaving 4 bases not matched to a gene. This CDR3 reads CASSRGTDEQYF. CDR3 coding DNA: TGTGCCAGCAGCCGAGGGACAGATGAGCAGTACTTC.

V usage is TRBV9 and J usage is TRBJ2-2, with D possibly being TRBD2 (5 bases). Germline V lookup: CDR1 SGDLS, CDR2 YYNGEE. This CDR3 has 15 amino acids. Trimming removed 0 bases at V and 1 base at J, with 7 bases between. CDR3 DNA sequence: TGTGCCAGCAGCGTAGGGACTTTGAACACCGGGGAGCTGTTTTTT. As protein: CASSVGTLNTGELFF.

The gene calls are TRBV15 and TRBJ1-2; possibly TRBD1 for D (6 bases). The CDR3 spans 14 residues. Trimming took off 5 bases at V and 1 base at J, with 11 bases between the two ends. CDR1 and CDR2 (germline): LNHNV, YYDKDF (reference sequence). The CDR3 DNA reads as TGTGCCACCAGCCCGGACAGACTTAACTATGGCTACACCTTC. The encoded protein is CATSPDRLNYGYTF.

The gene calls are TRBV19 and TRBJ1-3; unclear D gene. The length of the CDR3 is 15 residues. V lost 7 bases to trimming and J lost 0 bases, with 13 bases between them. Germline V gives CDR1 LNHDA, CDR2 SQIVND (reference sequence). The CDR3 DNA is TGTGCCAGTACTCGAGGGCTTCTCTCTGGAAACACCATATATTTT. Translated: CASTRGLLSGNTIYF.

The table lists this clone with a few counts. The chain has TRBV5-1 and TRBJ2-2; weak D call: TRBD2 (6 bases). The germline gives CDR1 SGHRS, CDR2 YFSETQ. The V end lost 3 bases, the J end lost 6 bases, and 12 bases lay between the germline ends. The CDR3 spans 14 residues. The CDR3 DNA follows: TGCGCCAGCAGCTCCGGGACTGAGGCCGGGGAGCTGTTTTTT. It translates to CASSSGTEAGELFF.

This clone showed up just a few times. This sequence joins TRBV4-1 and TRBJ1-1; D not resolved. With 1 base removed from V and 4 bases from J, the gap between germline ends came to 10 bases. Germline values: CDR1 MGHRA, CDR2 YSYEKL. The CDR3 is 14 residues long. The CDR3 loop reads CASSQAPGGTEAFF. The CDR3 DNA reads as TGCGCCAGCAGCCAAGCCCCGGGTGGCACTGAAGCTTTCTTT.

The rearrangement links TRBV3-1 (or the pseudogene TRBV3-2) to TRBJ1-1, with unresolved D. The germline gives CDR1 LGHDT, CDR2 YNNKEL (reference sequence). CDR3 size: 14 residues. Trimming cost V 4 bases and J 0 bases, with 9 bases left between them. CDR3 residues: CASSPMRVNTEAFF. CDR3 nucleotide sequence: TGTGCCAGCAGCCCAATGCGGGTGAACACTGAAGCTTTCTTT.

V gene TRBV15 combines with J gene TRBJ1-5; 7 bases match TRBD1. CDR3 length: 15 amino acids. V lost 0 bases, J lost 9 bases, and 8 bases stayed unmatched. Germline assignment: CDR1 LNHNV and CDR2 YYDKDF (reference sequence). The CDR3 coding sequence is TGTGCCACCAGCAGAGATGACCCAGGGGGTGGGCCCCAGCATTTT. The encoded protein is CATSRDDPGGGPQHF.

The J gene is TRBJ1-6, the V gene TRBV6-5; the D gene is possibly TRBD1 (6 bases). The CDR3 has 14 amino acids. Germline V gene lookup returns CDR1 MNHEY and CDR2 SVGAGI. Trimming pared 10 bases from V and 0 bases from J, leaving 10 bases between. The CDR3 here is CATGQLSYNSPLHF. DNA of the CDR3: TGTGCCACCGGACAGCTCTCCTATAATTCACCCCTCCACTTT.

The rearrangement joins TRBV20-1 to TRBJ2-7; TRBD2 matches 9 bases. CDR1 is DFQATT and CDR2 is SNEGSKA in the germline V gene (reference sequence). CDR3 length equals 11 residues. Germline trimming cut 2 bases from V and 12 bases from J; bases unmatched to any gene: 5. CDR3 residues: CSARPLAGRYF. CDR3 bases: TGCAGTGCTAGACCTCTAGCGGGAAGGTACTTC.

In DNA, the CDR3 is TGTGCCAGCGGGACAGCCATCTATGGCTACACCTTC. It codes for CASGTAIYGYTF. This chain joins TRBV6-5 and TRBJ1-2; 7 bases fit TRBD1. The CDR3 is 12 amino acids. J was trimmed by 4 bases and V by 8 bases; bases with no gene match: 4. Germline-derived CDR1 and CDR2 are MNHEY and SVGAGI.

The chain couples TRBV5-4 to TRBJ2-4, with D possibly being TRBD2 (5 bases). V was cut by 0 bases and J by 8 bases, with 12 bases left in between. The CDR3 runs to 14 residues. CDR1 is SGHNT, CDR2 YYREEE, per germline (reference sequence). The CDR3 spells CASSLEPGRDIQYF. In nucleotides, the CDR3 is TGTGCCAGCAGCTTGGAACCGGGGAGAGACATTCAGTACTTC.

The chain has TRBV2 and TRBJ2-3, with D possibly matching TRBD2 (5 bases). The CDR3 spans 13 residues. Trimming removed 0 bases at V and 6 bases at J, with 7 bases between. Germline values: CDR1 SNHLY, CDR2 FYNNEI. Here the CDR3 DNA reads TGTGCCAGCAGTGAAGCGACGGGGGATACGCAGTATTTT. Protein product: CASSEATGDTQYF.

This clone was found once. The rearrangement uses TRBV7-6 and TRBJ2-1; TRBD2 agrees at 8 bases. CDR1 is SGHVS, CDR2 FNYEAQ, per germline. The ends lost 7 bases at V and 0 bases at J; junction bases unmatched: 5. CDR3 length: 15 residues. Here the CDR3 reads CASTTAGGSYNEQFF. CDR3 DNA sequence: TGTGCCAGCACCACGGCGGGGGGCTCCTACAATGAGCAGTTCTTC.

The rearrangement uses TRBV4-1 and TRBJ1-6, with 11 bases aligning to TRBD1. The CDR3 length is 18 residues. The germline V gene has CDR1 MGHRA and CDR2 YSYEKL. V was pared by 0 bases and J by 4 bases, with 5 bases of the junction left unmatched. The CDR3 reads CASSQEGQGAGYNSPLHF. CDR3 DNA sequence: TGCGCCAGCAGCCAAGAAGGACAGGGGGCTGGTTATAATTCACCCCTCCACTTT.

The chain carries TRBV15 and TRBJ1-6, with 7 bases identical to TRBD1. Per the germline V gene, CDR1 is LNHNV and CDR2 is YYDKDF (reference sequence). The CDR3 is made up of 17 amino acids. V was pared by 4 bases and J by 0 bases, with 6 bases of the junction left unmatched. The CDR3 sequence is CATSTGQASSYNSPLHF. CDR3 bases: TGTGCCACCAGCACCGGACAGGCGAGCTCCTATAATTCACCCCTCCACTTT. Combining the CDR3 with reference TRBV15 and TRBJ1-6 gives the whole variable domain DAMVIQNPRYQVTQFGKPVTLSCSQTLNHNVMYWYQQKSSQAPKLLFHYYDKDFNNEADTPDNFQSRRPNTSFCFLDIRSPGLGDTAMYLCATSTGQASSYNSPLHFGNGTRLTVT.

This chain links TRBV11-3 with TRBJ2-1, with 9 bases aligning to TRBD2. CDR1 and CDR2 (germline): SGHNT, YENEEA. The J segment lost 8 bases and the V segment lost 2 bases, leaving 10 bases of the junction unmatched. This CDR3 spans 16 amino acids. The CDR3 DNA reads TGTGCCAGCAGCTTACTGTCTGGCGGGGGGGCCCATGAGCAGTTCTTC. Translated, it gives CASSLLSGGGAHEQFF.

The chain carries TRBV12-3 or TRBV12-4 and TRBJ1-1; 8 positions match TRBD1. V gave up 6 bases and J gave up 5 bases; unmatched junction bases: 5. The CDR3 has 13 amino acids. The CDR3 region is CASRYTGGTEAFF. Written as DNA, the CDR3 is TGTGCCAGCAGATATACAGGGGGAACTGAAGCTTTCTTT.

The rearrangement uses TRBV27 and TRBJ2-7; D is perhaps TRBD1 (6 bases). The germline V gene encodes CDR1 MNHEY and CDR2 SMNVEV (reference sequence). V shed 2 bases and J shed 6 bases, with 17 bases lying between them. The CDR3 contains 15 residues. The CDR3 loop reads CASSLKGQGPTEQYF. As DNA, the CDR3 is TGTGCCAGCAGTTTAAAGGGGCAGGGGCCAACCGAGCAGTACTTC.

DNA for the CDR3: TGTGCCAGCAGTGGAGCGGCGGAACAAGAGACCCAGTACTTC. Its protein is CASSGAAEQETQYF. The V and J genes are TRBV2 and TRBJ2-5, with D perhaps TRBD2 (5 bases). V was clipped by 4 bases and J by 2 bases, with 11 bases between them. The V gene's germline CDR1 is SNHLY and CDR2 FYNNEI. CDR3 length: 14 amino acids.

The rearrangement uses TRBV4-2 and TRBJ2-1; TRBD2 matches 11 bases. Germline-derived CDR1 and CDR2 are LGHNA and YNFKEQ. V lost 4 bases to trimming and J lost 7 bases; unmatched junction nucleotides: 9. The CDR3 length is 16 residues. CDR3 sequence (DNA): TGTGCCAGCAGCCTCCCGACTAGCGGGGAGATAAATGAGCAGTTCTTC. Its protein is CASSLPTSGEINEQFF.

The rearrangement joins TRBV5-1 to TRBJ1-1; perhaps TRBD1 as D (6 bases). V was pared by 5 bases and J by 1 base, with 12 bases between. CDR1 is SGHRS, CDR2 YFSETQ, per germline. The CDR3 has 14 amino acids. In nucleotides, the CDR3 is TGCGCCAGCAGGTCGGGACACTCGAACACTGAAGCTTTCTTT. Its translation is CASRSGHSNTEAFF. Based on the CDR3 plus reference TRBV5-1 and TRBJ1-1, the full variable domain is KAGVTQTPRYLIKTRGQQVTLSCSPISGHRSVSWYQQTPGQGLQFLFEYFSETQRNKGNFPGRFSGRQFSNSRSEMNVSTLELGDSALYLCASRSGHSNTEAFFGQGTRLTVV.